The 22 T cell receptor beta chains listed next were all sequenced from one sample in a study of neurological immune-mediated disorders. TCRdb processed the 5' RACE reads anew with MiXCR; each CDR3 protein has one entry. The profile shows roughly 60,000 distinct CDR3 sequences, roughly an eighth of them singletons. Input material: PBMCs. These receptors came from a man in his fifties or sixties in good health.

This clonotype has ten or more counts. The rearrangement uses TRBV20-1 and TRBJ1-1; D remains ambiguous. Deletions cut 5 bases from V and 0 bases from J, with 4 bases between. Germline V gene lookup returns CDR1 DFQATT and CDR2 SNEGSKA (reference sequence). CDR3 length: 11 amino acids. CDR3 sequence: CSAEVNTEAFF. The CDR3 DNA sequence: TGCAGTGCTGAGGTGAACACTGAAGCTTTCTTT.

This clonotype is medium-sized by share. This sequence joins TRBV7-2 and TRBJ1-1, with D possibly TRBD1 on 5 matching bases. CDR1 is SGHTA, CDR2 FQGNSA, per germline. CDR3 length: 13 residues. V was pared by 3 bases and J by 5 bases, with 10 bases between. CDR3 sequence: CASSLQGSTEAFF. The CDR3 bases are TGTGCCAGCAGCTTGCAGGGTTCTACTGAAGCTTTCTTT.

The chain carries TRBV11-3 and TRBJ2-1; D is perhaps TRBD2 (5 bases). This CDR3 is built from 14 residues. Trimming removed 8 bases at V and 8 bases at J, with 19 bases between. In germline, CDR1 is SGHNT, CDR2 YENEEA. CDR3 amino acids: CASLGSGGRDEQFF. Here the CDR3 DNA reads TGTGCCAGCTTGGGGAGCGGCGGAAGGGATGAGCAGTTCTTC.

This clonotype was recorded many times. The V call is TRBV29-1, the J call TRBJ2-2, with 9 bases fitting TRBD1. The V segment lost 7 bases and the J segment 6 bases; nucleotides outside the gene matches: 6. Germline-derived CDR1 and CDR2 are SQVTM and ANQGSEA. This CDR3 spans 13 amino acids. DNA of the CDR3: TGCAGCGCCGGGACAGGGTATTCCGGGGAGCTGTTTTTT. It is translated as CSAGTGYSGELFF.

This clonotype was seen ten or more times. The J gene is TRBJ2-1, the V gene TRBV20-1, with a tentative D call TRBD1 (6 bases). The CDR3 length is 15 residues. Germline V CDR1 and CDR2: DFQATT, SNEGSKA (reference sequence). The germline V and J ends were trimmed by 0 bases and 7 bases, with 16 bases remaining between them. CDR3 residues: CSARDALTGFNEQFF. The CDR3 DNA reads TGCAGTGCTAGAGACGCATTGACAGGATTTAATGAGCAGTTCTTC.

Many counts were recorded for this clonotype. The chain recombines TRBV7-9 with TRBJ2-3; TRBD2 matches 8 bases. Germline V gives CDR1 SEHNR, CDR2 FQNEAQ (reference sequence). The CDR3 spans 16 residues. The trim removed 1 base at V and 0 bases at J, leaving 3 bases unmatched. The CDR3 is CASSLVVAGSTDTQYF. In nucleotides, the CDR3 is TGTGCCAGCAGCTTAGTGGTAGCGGGGAGCACAGATACGCAGTATTTT.

This clonotype was seen ten or more times. The genes are TRBV19 and TRBJ1-5; D gene uncertain. CDR1 is LNHDA and CDR2 is SQIVND in the germline V gene (reference sequence). V was cut by 2 bases and J by 0 bases, with 8 bases left in between. The CDR3 extends over 15 amino acids. The CDR3 nucleotides read TGTGCCAGTAGTATAAGGGCGCATAGCAATCAGCCCCAGCATTTT. The encoded protein is CASSIRAHSNQPQHF.

This clonotype was seen repeatedly, ten times or more. J is TRBJ2-3 and V is TRBV5-6; D tentatively fits TRBD1 or TRBD2 (5 bases each). V was shortened by 0 bases and J by 2 bases, with 10 bases between the two germline ends. The CDR3 runs to 15 residues. Germline assignment: CDR1 SGHDT and CDR2 YYEEEE. CDR3 residues: CASSLGQRPTDTQYF. DNA of the CDR3: TGTGCCAGCAGCTTGGGACAGCGGCCCACAGATACGCAGTATTTT. Full variable domain (missing parts from reference TRBV5-6 and TRBJ2-3): DAGVTQSPTHLIKTRGQQVTLRCSPKSGHDTVSWYQQALGQGPQFIFQYYEEEERQRGNFPDRFSGHQFPNYSSELNVNALLLGDSALYLCASSLGQRPTDTQYFGPGTRLTVL.

This clonotype was observed at least ten times. The J gene is TRBJ2-5, the V gene TRBV7-9; possible D gene TRBD2, 6 bases. This CDR3 is built from 15 residues. With 2 bases removed from V and 4 bases from J, the gap between germline ends came to 14 bases. CDR1 is SEHNR and CDR2 is FQNEAQ in the germline V gene (reference sequence). CDR3 bases: TGTGCCAGCAGCTTACGTCGAGGGCGGGGAGAGACCCAGTACTTC. Translated, it gives CASSLRRGRGETQYF.

This clonotype was detected ten times or more. The chain is built from TRBV27 and TRBJ1-4, with TRBD1 as a possible D gene (6 bases). Germline V gives CDR1 MNHEY, CDR2 SMNVEV (reference sequence). The CDR3 is made up of 14 amino acids. With 5 bases removed from V and 6 bases from J, the gap between germline ends came to 13 bases. This CDR3 reads CASSVGAPYEKLFF. DNA of the CDR3: TGTGCCAGCAGTGTGGGGGCACCATATGAAAAACTGTTTTTT.

This clonotype has at least ten counts. The genes are TRBV12-3 or TRBV12-4 and TRBJ2-3, with 7 bases aligning to TRBD1. This CDR3 spans 15 amino acids. J lost 1 base, V lost 5 bases, and 6 bases had no gene match. CDR3 DNA sequence: TGTGCCAGCAGTCTCCGGGACAGCCGCACAGATACGCAGTATTTT. Amino acids: CASSLRDSRTDTQYF.

This clonotype was seen at least ten times. CDR3 region: CATRTGPMNTEAFF. For the CDR3, the DNA is TGTGCCACGAGGACGGGACCCATGAACACTGAAGCTTTCTTT. The chain recombines TRBV15 with TRBJ1-1, with D perhaps matching TRBD1 (5 bases). CDR1 LNHNV and CDR2 YYDKDF come from the germline V gene (reference sequence). The germline V and J ends were trimmed by 9 bases and 0 bases, with 14 bases remaining between them. The CDR3 extends over 14 amino acids.

This clonotype was picked up many times. One end of the junction varies from germline; a read error may be responsible. This rearrangement joins TRBV12-3 or TRBV12-4 to TRBJ2-7, with 11 bases identical to TRBD2. The CDR3 totals 15 residues. The CDR3 DNA follows: TGTGTCAGCAGTCCGGCTAGCGGGGGGCTTCACGAGCAGTACTTC. Amino acids: CVSSPASGGLHEQYF.

This clonotype was found many times. V usage is TRBV5-1 and J usage is TRBJ1-5, with D unresolved. Germline CDR1 and CDR2: SGHRS and YFSETQ. Between the trimmed V and J ends, which lost 0 bases and 3 bases, there was a span of 10 bases. The CDR3 has 15 residues. CDR3 sequence reads: CASSLEGMNNQPQHF. For the CDR3, the DNA is TGCGCCAGCAGCTTGGAGGGTATGAACAATCAGCCCCAGCATTTT.

This clonotype has ten or more counts. The J gene is TRBJ2-1, the V gene TRBV7-2, with 12 nucleotides matching TRBD1. After removal of 4 bases from V and 3 bases from J, the junction contained 4 bases not matched to a gene. The CDR3 extends over 16 amino acids. Germline V gives CDR1 SGHTA, CDR2 FQGNSA. The CDR3 coding sequence is TGTGCCAGCAGCTACAGGGACAGGGGGCACTACAATGAGCAGTTCTTC. This translates into CASSYRDRGHYNEQFF.

This chain uses TRBV6-2 or TRBV6-3 with TRBJ2-7; D may be TRBD2 (7 bases). CDR1 MNHEY and CDR2 SVGEGT come from the germline V gene. The germline V and J ends were trimmed by 6 bases and 1 base, with 13 bases remaining between them. This CDR3 region has 14 residues. Here the CDR3 reads CASSRGGSSYEQYF. CDR3 coding DNA: TGTGCCAGCAGCCGCGGGGGCAGTTCCTACGAGCAGTACTTC.

The table lists this clonotype with many counts. The J gene is TRBJ2-6, the V gene TRBV14; D may be TRBD1 (6 bases). Germline loops: CDR1 SGHDN, CDR2 FVKESK. The CDR3 length is 16 residues. Trimming took 7 bases from V and 0 from J, leaving 13 bases between them. The CDR3 loop is CASMGDTDSGANVLTF. CDR3 DNA sequence: TGTGCCAGCATGGGGGACACCGACTCTGGGGCCAACGTCCTGACTTTC.

This clonotype has ten or more counts. The chain links TRBV27 to TRBJ1-1, with TRBD1 matching 7 bases. Germline V gives CDR1 MNHEY, CDR2 SMNVEV (reference sequence). This CDR3 is built from 14 residues. Trimming cost V 8 bases and J 1 base; bases outside gene matches: 7. The CDR3 region is CASGQTGPNTEAFF. In DNA, the CDR3 is TGTGCCAGCGGTCAGACAGGGCCGAACACTGAAGCTTTCTTT.

This clonotype occurred many times. The J gene is TRBJ1-6, the V gene TRBV20-1; 7 bases match TRBD1. CDR3 length: 16 residues. Germline CDR1 and CDR2: DFQATT and SNEGSKA (reference sequence). J gave up 0 bases and V 6 bases, and 8 bases lay outside the gene matches. Here the CDR3 reads CSAADRASSYNSPLHF. CDR3 bases: TGCAGTGCGGCCGACAGGGCGAGCTCCTATAATTCACCCCTCCACTTT.

This clonotype was counted ten times or more. The V and J genes are TRBV20-1 and TRBJ1-2; no definite D call. The ends were cut back, 2 bases at V and 4 bases at J, with 14 bases in the middle. Per germline, CDR1 DFQATT and CDR2 SNEGSKA (reference sequence). This CDR3 is built from 14 residues. The CDR3 sequence is CSARRSTTTYGYTF. CDR3 bases: TGCAGTGCTAGACGCTCGACGACTACCTATGGCTACACCTTC.

The V gene is TRBV20-1, the J gene TRBJ2-1, with 7 bases identical to TRBD1. Germline CDR1 DFQATT, CDR2 SNEGSKA (reference sequence). This CDR3 contains 13 residues. V lost 1 base and J lost 5; bases outside the gene matches: 2. Here the CDR3 DNA reads TGCAGTGCTAGAGGCAGGGGGAACAATGAGCAGTTCTTC. This translates into CSARGRGNNEQFF.

In this sample, this clonotype turned up many times. The rearrangement links TRBV9 to TRBJ2-3; D is unresolved. Germline V gene sequence: CDR1 SGDLS, CDR2 YYNGEE. Trimming left V 3 bases short and J 2 bases short, with 7 bases between. CDR3 length: 13 amino acids. The CDR3 DNA is TGTGCCAGCAGCGCCGGCCACACAGATACGCAGTATTTT. Translating it yields CASSAGHTDTQYF. Filled out from reference TRBV9 and TRBJ2-3, the complete variable domain reads DSGVTQTPKHLITATGQRVTLRCSPRSGDLSVYWYQQSLDQGLQFLIQYYNGEERAKGNILERFSAQQFPDLHSELNLSSLELGDSALYFCASSAGHTDTQYFGPGTRLTVL.